Listed below are T cell receptor beta chains from one sample, sequenced in a study of blood T cell repertoires in COVID-19. Assay: immunoSEQ multiplex PCR; the TCRdb copy retains only in-frame clones and omits some. Here the sample spans 95,000 to 100,000 clones, almost 95% being singletons. The specimen was peripheral blood. These receptors were obtained from a man aged 50-59 years with active COVID-19. The CDR3 runs from the conserved cysteine through the conserved F or W. A D gene is named only where the DNA matches it firmly. Rows may omit the clone size; those that give it use once, few, many or a size class.

size: NA; D: NA; J: TRBJ2-2; V: TRBV6-6; DNA: TGTGCCAGCAGTTACGGGCCCACCACCGGGGAGCTGTTTTTT; CDR3: CASSYGPTTGELFF
size: NA; D: NA; J: TRBJ2-1; V: TRBV9; DNA: TGTGCCAGCAGCCCCCGGGACGGAGGGAGCCTATACGGAGAGCAGTTCTTC; CDR3: CASSPRDGGSLYGEQFF
size: NA; D: TRBD2; J: TRBJ2-3; V: TRBV9; DNA: TGTGCCAGCAGCGTGACCAGCGGGAGCTTGGCAGATACGCAGTATTTT; CDR3: CASSVTSGSLADTQYF
size: NA; D: TRBD1; J: TRBJ2-2; V: TRBV5-4; DNA: TGTGCCAGCAGCTGGGGGACAGTCCCTAAGGGGGAGCTGTTTTTT; CDR3: CASSWGTVPKGELFF
size: NA; D: NA; J: TRBJ1-6; V: TRBV20-1; DNA: TGCAGTGCTAGTGGGGTTTTCGTAGCGGATTCACCCCTCCACTTT; CDR3: CSASGVFVADSPLHF
size: few; D: NA; J: TRBJ2-7; V: TRBV6-5; DNA: TGTGCCAGCAGTTACCCGCGAGGGACTCGTACCGAGCAGTACTTC; CDR3: CASSYPRGTRTEQYF
size: NA; D: NA; J: TRBJ1-6; V: TRBV9; DNA: TGTGCCAGCAGTTTAGACAGAGGAACTTTTGGTTCACCCCTCCACTTT; CDR3: CASSLDRGTFGSPLHF
size: NA; D: TRBD1; J: TRBJ1-1; V: TRBV10-1; DNA: TGCGCCAGCAACAGGGGGGCGCTTCCAAGGACTGAAGCTTTCTTT; CDR3: CASNRGALPRTEAFF
size: once; D: TRBD1; J: TRBJ2-2; V: TRBV3-1/TRBV3-2; DNA: TGTGCCAGCAGCCAGCCGACAGGGGGCCGATCCGGGGAGCTGTTTTTT; CDR3: CASSQPTGGRSGELFF
size: NA; D: TRBD2; J: TRBJ2-1; V: TRBV3-1/TRBV3-2; DNA: TGTGCCAGCAGCCAGCGACTAGCGGGTGAGGGTCGTTACAATGAGCAGTTCTTC; CDR3: CASSQRLAGEGRYNEQFF
size: NA; D: TRBD2; J: TRBJ2-3; V: TRBV5-1; DNA: TGCGCCAGCAGCTCTTCCCCGGGGGGAGGGTACACAGATACGCAGTATTTT; CDR3: CASSSSPGGGYTDTQYF
size: NA; D: NA; J: TRBJ1-1; V: TRBV12-3/TRBV12-4; DNA: TGTGCCAGCAGTTTCGGGGGAGTCACTGAAGCTTTCTTT; CDR3: CASSFGGVTEAFF
size: NA; D: NA; J: TRBJ2-7; V: TRBV11-2; DNA: TGTGCCAGCAGCTTAGCGTTGGCATCCGAGCAGTACTTC; CDR3: CASSLALASEQYF
size: NA; D: NA; J: TRBJ2-1; V: TRBV19; DNA: TGTGCCAGTAGTCAGGGGCGCCTCGATGAGCAGTTCTTC; CDR3: CASSQGRLDEQFF
size: NA; D: TRBD1; J: TRBJ2-1; V: TRBV29-1; DNA: TGCAGCGTTGAGACCGGGACAGCGAAGAATGAGCAGTTCTTC; CDR3: CSVETGTAKNEQFF
size: NA; D: TRBD1; J: TRBJ2-5; V: TRBV30; DNA: TGTGCCTGGACTTTATTGACAGGGGCCCAAGGGACCCAGTACTTC; CDR3: CAWTLLTGAQGTQYF
size: NA; D: NA; J: TRBJ2-1; V: TRBV5-1; DNA: TGCGCCAGCAGCTTGGCCGGCAGGGGCGATGAGCAGTTCTTC; CDR3: CASSLAGRGDEQFF
size: NA; D: NA; J: TRBJ2-7; V: TRBV2; DNA: TGTGCCAGCAGCCTCAGGGACGAGCAGTACTTC; CDR3: CASSLRDEQYF
size: NA; D: NA; J: TRBJ2-1; V: TRBV7-9; DNA: TGTGCCAGCAGCTTGTTTCGGGGTGAGCAGTTCTTC; CDR3: CASSLFRGEQFF
size: once; D: TRBD2; J: TRBJ2-7; V: TRBV2; DNA: TGTGCCAGCAAGTCGGGGACTACCTCCTACGAGCAGTACTTC; CDR3: CASKSGTTSYEQYF
size: NA; D: NA; J: TRBJ2-3; V: TRBV12-5; DNA: TGTGCTAGTGGTTTGGTACGGGCGGGAAGTCGCACAGATACGCAGTATTTT; CDR3: CASGLVRAGSRTDTQYF
size: NA; D: NA; J: TRBJ2-5; V: TRBV5-1; DNA: TGCGCCAGCAGCTTGGTGGGGATCGGGGGAGAGACCCAGTACTTC; CDR3: CASSLVGIGGETQYF
size: NA; D: NA; J: TRBJ2-7; V: TRBV11-2; DNA: TGTGCCAGCAGCTTAGATCGTGCTTTAATGGGGAGACCGTCCTACGAGCAGTACTTC; CDR3: CASSLDRALMGRPSYEQYF
size: NA; D: NA; J: TRBJ1-1; V: TRBV28; DNA: TGTGCCAGCAGCCAGACGACAGTAATGACTGAAGCTTTCTTT; CDR3: CASSQTTVMTEAFF
size: NA; D: TRBD1; J: TRBJ2-7; V: TRBV28; DNA: TGTGCCAGCAGTCCACTACAGGGGAGTAGGTCCTACGAGCAGTACTTC; CDR3: CASSPLQGSRSYEQYF
size: NA; D: NA; J: TRBJ2-5; V: TRBV7-7; DNA: TGTGCTAGCAGCCGTGGACAGCAAGAGACCCAGTACTTC; CDR3: CASSRGQQETQYF
size: NA; D: TRBD2; J: TRBJ2-7; V: TRBV10-3; DNA: TGTGCCATCAGTGAGTCAAAGGCGGGAGGGGGTTACGAGCAGTACTTC; CDR3: CAISESKAGGGYEQYF
size: NA; D: NA; J: TRBJ2-1; V: TRBV24-1; DNA: TGTGCCACCAGTGATCTAGGGGGTCAAGCCATACCAAGTGAGCAGTTCTTC; CDR3: CATSDLGGQAIPSEQFF
size: NA; D: TRBD2; J: TRBJ2-5; V: TRBV5-1; DNA: TGCGCCAGTACTAGCGAGCAAGAGACCCAGTACTTC; CDR3: CASTSEQETQYF
size: NA; D: TRBD1; J: TRBJ1-2; V: TRBV5-6; DNA: TGTGCCAGCAGCCCTGATAGGACAGGGGGCGTTTACTATGGCTACACCTTC; CDR3: CASSPDRTGGVYYGYTF
size: NA; D: NA; J: TRBJ1-3; V: TRBV28; DNA: TGTGCCAGCAGTCTTCCCTCGGGAAACACCATATATTTT; CDR3: CASSLPSGNTIYF
size: NA; D: TRBD2; J: TRBJ2-1; V: TRBV5-1; DNA: TGCGCCAGCAGCTTTGGAACACTAGCGGGACTCAATGAGCAGTTCTTC; CDR3: CASSFGTLAGLNEQFF
size: NA; D: NA; J: TRBJ2-2; V: TRBV7-3; DNA: TGTGCCAGCAGCTTAACCAGCACCGGGGAGCTGTTTTTT; CDR3: CASSLTSTGELFF
size: NA; D: NA; J: TRBJ1-2; V: TRBV18; DNA: TGTGCCAGCTCACCATACACAGAGTATGGCTACACCTTC; CDR3: CASSPYTEYGYTF
size: NA; D: NA; J: TRBJ2-1; V: TRBV5-1; DNA: TGCGCCAGCAGCTTGGAAGGTGACTGGAGGTTTGGTTATGAGCAGTTCTTC; CDR3: CASSLEGDWRFGYEQFF
size: NA; D: NA; J: TRBJ1-3; V: TRBV6-5; DNA: TGTGCCAGCAGTTACCAGACCCTCAGGGCGGGAAACACCATATATTTT; CDR3: CASSYQTLRAGNTIYF
size: NA; D: TRBD2; J: TRBJ2-7; V: TRBV11-1; DNA: TGTGCCAGCTCCGGGGGGAGTGGCTACGAGCAGTACTTC; CDR3: CASSGGSGYEQYF
size: NA; D: NA; J: TRBJ1-1; V: TRBV15; DNA: TGTGCCACCAGCTCCAGGGTTCCTGAAGCTTTCTTT; CDR3: CATSSRVPEAFF
size: NA; D: TRBD1; J: TRBJ1-3; V: TRBV4-1; DNA: TGCGCCAGCAGCCAACTACTTAGACAGGGGGCGGGGGGAAACACCATATATTTT; CDR3: CASSQLLRQGAGGNTIYF
size: NA; D: TRBD1; J: TRBJ2-1; V: TRBV7-9; DNA: TGTGCCAGCAGCCCGAGCCCGGGACAGGGGACGCATGAGCAGTTCTTC; CDR3: CASSPSPGQGTHEQFF
size: NA; D: NA; J: TRBJ1-6; V: TRBV23-1; DNA: TGCGCCAGCCCAAAGCATTCACCCCTCCACTTT; CDR3: CASPKHSPLHF
size: NA; D: TRBD2; J: TRBJ2-3; V: TRBV19; DNA: TGTGCCAGCCTAAGGACTAGCGGGAACACAGATACGCAGTATTTT; CDR3: CASLRTSGNTDTQYF
size: NA; D: TRBD1; J: TRBJ1-2; V: TRBV23-1; DNA: TGCGCCACTCCGGGACAGGGTGAGAATGGCTACACCTTC; CDR3: CATPGQGENGYTF
size: NA; D: NA; J: TRBJ1-3; V: TRBV7-6; DNA: TGTGCCAGCAGCCTCCAGTCGGGGGGGCTTGGAAACACCATATATTTT; CDR3: CASSLQSGGLGNTIYF
size: once; D: NA; J: TRBJ2-4; V: TRBV11-3; DNA: TGTGCCAGCAGTCTTAATCCTAGCGGAGGGGGACAAAACATTCAGTACTTC; CDR3: CASSLNPSGGGQNIQYF
size: NA; D: NA; J: TRBJ2-3; V: TRBV6-5; DNA: TGTGCCAGCAAACTCCGACAGACAGATACGCAGTATTTT; CDR3: CASKLRQTDTQYF
size: NA; D: NA; J: TRBJ1-5; V: TRBV27; DNA: TGTGCCAGCAGTTTGGCAGGGCAACGTCAGCCCCAGCATTTT; CDR3: CASSLAGQRQPQHF
size: NA; D: NA; J: TRBJ2-3; V: TRBV11-2; DNA: TGTGCCAGCAGCTTAGTTTCGGGATCTTTAGATACGCAGTATTTT; CDR3: CASSLVSGSLDTQYF
size: NA; D: NA; J: TRBJ2-1; V: TRBV30; DNA: TGTGCCTGGAGTGTCCCCCTCGGGGGCTACAATGAGCAGTTCTTC; CDR3: CAWSVPLGGYNEQFF
size: NA; D: TRBD1; J: TRBJ1-2; V: TRBV27; DNA: TGTGCCAGCAGTCTCCGCAGACAGGGGGTTGGCTACACCTTC; CDR3: CASSLRRQGVGYTF
size: NA; D: TRBD1; J: TRBJ2-1; V: TRBV7-2; DNA: TGTGCCAGCTGCAAGGGGGCGATGAACAATGAGCAGTTCTTC; CDR3: CASCKGAMNNEQFF
size: NA; D: NA; J: TRBJ1-3; V: TRBV6-5; DNA: TGTGCCAGTAAGACAGGTGCCTCTGGAAACACCATATATTTT; CDR3: CASKTGASGNTIYF
size: NA; D: NA; J: TRBJ2-5; V: TRBV7-7; DNA: TGTGCCAGCAGCTTGGGACTGCCAGGGTGGGAGACCCAGTACTTC; CDR3: CASSLGLPGWETQYF
size: NA; D: NA; J: TRBJ1-2; V: TRBV5-1; DNA: TGCGCCAGCAGCTTGTTACAGGGTACCTCGGGGGGCTACACCTTC; CDR3: CASSLLQGTSGGYTF
size: NA; D: TRBD2; J: TRBJ2-2; V: TRBV5-5; DNA: TGTGCCAGCAGCTTGGTGGGACTAGCGGGAGCCCAAAACACCGGGGAGCTGTTTTTT; CDR3: CASSLVGLAGAQNTGELFF
size: NA; D: NA; J: TRBJ2-1; V: TRBV10-3; DNA: TGTGCCATCAGCAAAGAAGTAGTCGGCGGGGTGGCGTACAATGAGCAGTTCTTC; CDR3: CAISKEVVGGVAYNEQFF
size: NA; D: TRBD2; J: TRBJ2-7; V: TRBV7-8; DNA: TGTGCCAGCAGCTTAGGGGGTAGCGGGAGGGTAAGGAGCTCCTACGAGCAGTACTTC; CDR3: CASSLGGSGRVRSSYEQYF
size: NA; D: TRBD1; J: TRBJ1-4; V: TRBV5-6; DNA: TGTGCCAGCAGCTGGGGACAGGGAGAAAAACTGTTTTTT; CDR3: CASSWGQGEKLFF
size: NA; D: NA; J: TRBJ2-4; V: TRBV19; DNA: TGTGCCAGCACCAAATACCAGGGGGGAATTCAGTACTTC; CDR3: CASTKYQGGIQYF